Listed below are T cell receptor beta chains from one sample, sequenced in a study of neurological immune-mediated disorders. Via MiXCR, TCRdb re-called the 5' RACE reads, giving one row per CDR3 protein. The table has about 28,000 distinct CDR3 sequences, around 6.3% seen once. What was sequenced was PBMCs. Source of these receptors: a woman aged 45 to 65 in good health. CDR3s include the opening cysteine and the closing phenylalanine or tryptophan. The D gene is left open where the match is weak. Size values are once, few and many counts, or a class for expanded clones, and some rows have none.

V: TRBV5-5
D: TRBD2
J: TRBJ2-7
size: -
CDR3: CASSRTSGNSYEQYF
DNA: TGTGCCAGCAGTCGGACTAGCGGGAACTCCTACGAGCAGTACTTC

V: TRBV27
D: -
J: TRBJ2-7
size: many
CDR3: CASSRYKGEQYF
DNA: TGTGCCAGCAGTCGATACAAGGGCGAGCAGTACTTC

V: TRBV14
D: -
J: TRBJ1-4
size: many
CDR3: CASSQGVVGQANEKLFF
DNA: TGTGCCAGCAGCCAAGGAGTAGTAGGGCAGGCTAATGAAAAACTGTTTTTT

V: TRBV7-8
D: TRBD1
J: TRBJ2-7
size: many
CDR3: CASSSPAGQGAVEQYF
DNA: TGTGCCAGCAGCTCTCCAGCGGGACAGGGGGCAGTCGAGCAGTACTTC

V: TRBV20-1
D: -
J: TRBJ2-1
size: many
CDR3: CSAPDNMGGFEQFF
DNA: TGCAGTGCTCCCGACAACATGGGCGGGTTTGAGCAGTTCTTC

V: TRBV12-3/TRBV12-4
D: -
J: TRBJ2-2
size: many
CDR3: CASSFIPGAVFF
DNA: TGTGCCAGCAGTTTCATCCCCGGGGCGGTGTTTTTT

V: TRBV20-1
D: TRBD1
J: TRBJ1-2
size: many
CDR3: CSAFRGTGDTF
DNA: TGCAGTGCTTTCCGGGGGACAGGCGACACCTTC

V: TRBV5-6
D: -
J: TRBJ1-2
size: many
CDR3: CASSLGARERGYTF
DNA: TGTGCCAGCAGCTTGGGCGCCAGGGAGAGGGGCTACACCTTC

V: TRBV5-1
D: -
J: TRBJ2-3
size: many
CDR3: CASSSQVASTDTQYF
DNA: TGCGCCAGCAGCTCGCAGGTCGCGTCCACAGATACGCAGTATTTT

V: TRBV5-1
D: TRBD2
J: TRBJ2-1
size: once
CDR3: CASSPRLAGVNEQFF
DNA: TGCGCCAGCAGCCCCCGGCTAGCGGGAGTAAATGAGCAGTTCTTC

V: TRBV5-1
D: TRBD1
J: TRBJ1-2
size: many
CDR3: CASSVEGQGYGYTF
DNA: TGCGCCAGCAGCGTGGAAGGACAGGGCTATGGCTACACCTTC

V: TRBV20-1
D: -
J: TRBJ1-1
size: many
CDR3: CSARDPPEAFF
DNA: TGCAGTGCTAGAGACCCTCCTGAAGCTTTCTTT

V: TRBV9
D: TRBD2
J: TRBJ2-3
size: many
CDR3: CASSVEGLAGAPTDTQYF
DNA: TGTGCCAGCAGCGTAGAGGGACTAGCGGGGGCCCCCACAGATACGCAGTATTTT

V: TRBV19
D: -
J: TRBJ2-3
size: many
CDR3: CATRDPGALDTQYF
DNA: TGTGCCACCAGGGACCCAGGGGCTTTGGATACGCAGTATTTT

V: TRBV21-1
D: -
J: TRBJ2-7
size: many
CDR3: CASSKDYSSYEQYF
DNA: TGTGCCAGCAGCAAGGACTACAGCTCCTACGAGCAGTACTTC

V: TRBV6-5
D: TRBD1
J: TRBJ2-2
size: many
CDR3: CASSSGQGGAGELFF
DNA: TGTGCCAGCAGTTCGGGACAGGGGGGAGCCGGGGAGCTGTTTTTT

V: TRBV29-1
D: TRBD1
J: TRBJ2-1
size: many
CDR3: CSGKGTGNYNEQFF
DNA: TGCAGCGGAAAAGGGACAGGTAACTACAATGAGCAGTTCTTC

V: TRBV29-1
D: -
J: TRBJ1-1
size: medium-sized
CDR3: CSLAKTRNTNTEAFF
DNA: TGCAGCCTCGCTAAGACCAGGAATACGAACACTGAAGCTTTCTTT

V: TRBV5-1
D: -
J: TRBJ2-1
size: many
CDR3: CASSIRQAPNEQFF
DNA: TGCGCCAGCAGCATAAGACAGGCCCCCAATGAGCAGTTCTTC

V: TRBV25-1
D: TRBD1
J: TRBJ2-7
size: many
CDR3: CASSEYGQGAKYEQYF
DNA: TGTGCCAGCAGTGAATATGGACAGGGGGCTAAGTACGAGCAGTACTTC

V: TRBV20-1
D: -
J: TRBJ1-3
size: -
CDR3: CSARDRTRVFGNTIYF
DNA: TGCAGTGCTAGAGATAGGACACGGGTGTTTGGAAACACCATATATTTT

V: TRBV5-6
D: -
J: TRBJ2-7
size: many
CDR3: CASSDVNEQYF
DNA: TGTGCCAGCAGCGACGTCAACGAGCAGTACTTC